The entry below describes one T cell receptor (beta chain). Naive CD8 T cells were sorted as CD8+CD4-CCR7+CD45RA+. The sample is drawn from a study of molecular identifiers for immune sequencing clone quantification. TCRdb recomputed calls from the PCR reads with MiXCR, one row per CDR3 protein. This sample carries a few hundred thousand distinct CDR3 sequences, roughly 23% of them seen once, and the ten largest clones take around 0.84%. Trimming shortened V by 5 bases and J by 7 bases, and 14 bases separated the two germline ends. The CDR3 is 13 residues long. The germline V gene encodes CDR1 SGHAT and CDR2 FQNNGV.

The chain uses TRBV11-2 and TRBJ1-1; D remains ambiguous. This TCR was recovered from a human donor in good health. Some libraries in this study had Jurkat cell RNA spiked in. The sequencing input was naive CD8+ T cells from blood, with Jurkat cell RNA spiked in. Subset meaning: FACS-sorted CD8+CD4-CCR7+CD45RA+ naive T cells. Here the CDR3 DNA reads TGTGCCAGCAGCGTATATGGGAGGTATGAAGCTTTCTTT. Translating gives CASSVYGRYEAFF.